Shown below are 25 T cell receptor beta chains from a single sample sequenced in a study of cytomegalovirus exposure and HLA in healthy donors. Primers included in the PCR were 60 Vbeta and 13 Jbeta primers. This table comes from immunoSEQ multiplex PCR, and its TCRdb copy is limited to in-frame clones, with some not included. The data contain over 110,000 clones, 82% of them singletons. The sequencing input was PBMCs. Receptor source: a male donor in good health and CMV-seronegative.

V and J are TRBV27 and TRBJ1-2; D gene ambiguous. Germline CDR1 MNHEY, CDR2 SMNVEV (reference sequence). This CDR3 has 10 amino acids. V lost 7 bases and J 6 bases, leaving 6 bases between the germline ends. The CDR3 DNA reads TGTGCCAGCAACTCACATGGCTACACCTTC. Residues: CASNSHGYTF.

The CDR3 spells CASSKQGNTEAFF. The CDR3 nucleotides read TGTGCCAGTAGTAAACAGGGGAACACTGAAGCTTTCTTT. V is TRBV19 and J is TRBJ1-1; TRBD1 is a possible D gene (6 bases). CDR3 size: 13 residues. Germline V gives CDR1 LNHDA, CDR2 SQIVND (reference sequence). The V end lost 4 bases, the J end lost 1 base, and 7 bases lay between the germline ends.

The V gene is TRBV27, the J gene TRBJ2-4; 8 bases are shared with TRBD2. CDR3 length: 14 amino acids. Germline values: CDR1 MNHEY, CDR2 SMNVEV (reference sequence). With 5 bases clipped from V and 8 bases from J, the junction kept 8 bases outside the gene matches. CDR3 sequence (DNA): TGTGCCAGCAGTCACGGGAGGGGGGCTGACATTCAGTACTTC. Translation: CASSHGRGADIQYF.

This sequence joins TRBV9 and TRBJ2-1; D unresolved. CDR3 size: 15 residues. Germline V gene data show CDR1 as SGDLS and CDR2 as YYNGEE. V was trimmed by 0 bases and J by 4 bases, leaving 11 bases between them. This CDR3 is CASSVESSMYNEQFF. The CDR3 DNA reads TGTGCCAGCAGCGTAGAGTCTAGTATGTACAATGAGCAGTTCTTC. The variable domain in full, with the rest retrieved from reference TRBV9 and TRBJ2-1, is DSGVTQTPKHLITATGQRVTLRCSPRSGDLSVYWYQQSLDQGLQFLIQYYNGEERAKGNILERFSAQQFPDLHSELNLSSLELGDSALYFCASSVESSMYNEQFFGPGTRLTVL.

This clone has more than one count but fewer than ten. The chain carries TRBV2 and TRBJ2-7; TRBD1 matches 8 bases. CDR1 and CDR2 (germline): SNHLY, FYNNEI. This CDR3 comprises 14 residues. J was trimmed by 6 bases and V by 5 bases; bases with no gene match: 9. DNA of the CDR3: TGTGCCAGCAGTCAGGGGGCCTATGCCGGCGAGCAGTACTTC. The encoded protein is CASSQGAYAGEQYF.

The J gene is TRBJ1-2, the V gene TRBV18, with 10 bases aligning to TRBD1. Trimming cost V 5 bases and J 3 bases; bases outside gene matches: 6. Germline V gene sequence: CDR1 KGHSH, CDR2 LQKENI. This CDR3 comprises 15 residues. For the CDR3, the DNA is TGTGCCAGCTCAACATCCGGGACAGGGGACTATGGCTACACCTTC. Protein product: CASSTSGTGDYGYTF.

The table lists this clone with a count of one. The V gene is TRBV5-1, the J gene TRBJ1-5; 7 bases match TRBD1. V shed 4 bases and J 4 bases; nucleotides not matched to a gene: 5. The germline V gene has CDR1 SGHRS and CDR2 YFSETQ. The CDR3 has 14 residues. In DNA, the CDR3 is TGCGCCAGCAGCCTAGGGACAGAAAATCAGCCCCAGCATTTT. Protein: CASSLGTENQPQHF.

The rearrangement links TRBV28 to TRBJ2-4, with a weak D call TRBD1 (6 bases). The CDR3 is 15 residues long. Looked up from germline, CDR1 is MDHEN and CDR2 is SYDVKM. The V end lost 2 bases, the J end lost 6 bases, and 14 bases lay between the germline ends. The CDR3 region is CASSLPGLRGNIQYF. The CDR3 region has the DNA TGTGCCAGCAGTTTACCAGGACTCAGGGGAAACATTCAGTACTTC.

The chain joins TRBV27 to TRBJ2-3; D may be TRBD1 (6 bases). Trimming removed 2 bases from V and 2 bases from J, with 8 bases in between. The CDR3 extends over 14 amino acids. From germline, CDR1 is MNHEY and CDR2 SMNVEV (reference sequence). CDR3 amino acids: CASSLKGVTDTQYF. The CDR3 nucleotides read TGTGCCAGCAGTTTAAAGGGGGTCACAGATACGCAGTATTTT.

The genes are TRBV29-1 and TRBJ1-1; a possible D gene is TRBD1 (5 bases). CDR1 and CDR2 from the germline V gene are SQVTM and ANQGSEA. V lost 0 bases, J lost 1 base, and 18 bases lay in between. This CDR3 region has 17 residues. The CDR3 loop reads CSVEDPGTGEQNTEAFF. The CDR3 nucleotides read TGCAGCGTTGAAGATCCGGGGACGGGGGAGCAGAACACTGAAGCTTTCTTT. The variable domain in full, with the rest retrieved from reference TRBV29-1 and TRBJ1-1, is SAVISQKPSRDICQRGTSLTIQCQVDSQVTMMFWYRQQPGQSLTLIATANQGSEATYESGFVIDKFPISRPNLTFSTLTVSNMSPEDSSIYLCSVEDPGTGEQNTEAFFGQGTRLTVV.

As DNA, the CDR3 is TGTGCCAGTAGTCTGGGGACAGGGGGGGAGCAGTACTTC. This sequence encodes CASSLGTGGEQYF. V gene TRBV19 combines with J gene TRBJ2-7; 11 bases map to TRBD1. Trimming removed 5 bases from V and 7 bases from J; junction bases left unmatched: 4. The CDR3 runs to 13 residues. Germline-derived CDR1 and CDR2 are LNHDA and SQIVND (reference sequence).

The genes are TRBV2 and TRBJ2-3; D is perhaps TRBD2 (5 bases). This CDR3 is 13 amino acids long. Germline lookup yields CDR1 SNHLY and CDR2 FYNNEI. Trimming removed 8 bases at V and 5 bases at J, with 14 bases between. The CDR3 sequence: CASRGLPLDTQYF. For the CDR3, the DNA is TGTGCCAGCCGAGGACTCCCCCTAGATACGCAGTATTTT. The whole variable domain, filled in from reference TRBV2 and TRBJ2-3, reads EPEVTQTPSHQVTQMGQEVILRCVPISNHLYFYWYRQILGQKVEFLVSFYNNEISEKSEIFDDQFSVERPDGSNFTLKIRSTKLEDSAMYFCASRGLPLDTQYFGPGTRLTVL.

J is TRBJ2-7 and V is TRBV2; TRBD1 matches at 8 bases. The trim removed 8 bases at V and 4 bases at J, leaving 4 bases unmatched. Germline V CDR1 and CDR2: SNHLY, FYNNEI. The CDR3 contains 12 residues. CDR3 region: CASETGGYEQYF. The DNA for the CDR3 is TGTGCCAGCGAAACAGGGGGATACGAGCAGTACTTC.

The gene calls are TRBV2 and TRBJ1-5; D not resolved. The CDR3 contains 11 residues. Between the trimmed V and J ends, which lost 4 bases and 16 bases, there was a span of 14 bases. The germline V gene encodes CDR1 SNHLY and CDR2 FYNNEI. Here the CDR3 DNA reads TGTGCCAGCAGTGGGGAGGGAGGATCTCATTTT. Translation gives CASSGEGGSHF.

This clone was counted only a few times. The chain recombines TRBV4-1 with TRBJ2-7, with D hard to call. Germline loops: CDR1 MGHRA, CDR2 YSYEKL. Trimming stripped 1 base from V and 0 bases from J, with 7 bases between. The CDR3 spans 14 residues. The CDR3 is CASSQVENSYEQYF. CDR3 sequence (DNA): TGCGCCAGCAGCCAAGTTGAGAACTCCTACGAGCAGTACTTC.

This chain links TRBV6-5 with TRBJ2-3; D perhaps matches TRBD2 (5 bases). The CDR3 loop spans 13 amino acids. The V gene's germline CDR1 is MNHEY and CDR2 SVGAGI. V shed 6 bases and J shed 6 bases, with 13 bases lying between them. The CDR3 region has the DNA TGTGCCAGCAGGCTAGATACGGGGGATACGCAGTATTTT. Its translation is CASRLDTGDTQYF.

This chain uses TRBV7-2 with TRBJ1-2; no clear D gene. Trimming left V 2 bases short and J 7 bases short, with 11 bases between. The V gene's germline CDR1 is SGHTA and CDR2 FQGNSA. The CDR3 is 13 residues long. The CDR3 coding sequence is TGTGCCAGCAGCTTACCGGGAACGTCTGGCTACACCTTC. It encodes CASSLPGTSGYTF.

This clone has only one observation. The CDR3 DNA reads as TGTGCCAGCAGCCGAGGGGAGGGGCTAACTGAAGCTTTCTTT. Protein: CASSRGEGLTEAFF. This chain links TRBV7-9 with TRBJ1-1; D perhaps matches TRBD1 (5 bases). Trimming took off 5 bases at V and 5 bases at J, with 15 bases between the two ends. CDR1 and CDR2 from the germline V gene are SEHNR and FQNEAQ (reference sequence). The CDR3 is made up of 14 amino acids.

Details on this clone: Other DNA variants within this sample encode the same CDR3. This chain links TRBV7-9 with TRBJ2-1; 8 bases are shared with TRBD2. The CDR3 runs to 15 residues. Germline trimming cut 5 bases from V and 0 bases from J; bases unmatched to any gene: 3. Germline V lookup: CDR1 SEHNR, CDR2 FQNEAQ (reference sequence). CDR3 in DNA: TGTGCCAGCAGCCCAAGCGGGAGCTCCTACAATGAGCAGTTCTTC. Translation gives CASSPSGSSYNEQFF.

The J gene is TRBJ1-2, the V gene TRBV19, with a weak D call TRBD1 (5 bases). V was clipped by 7 bases and J by 3 bases, with 15 bases between them. CDR1 is LNHDA and CDR2 is SQIVND in the germline V gene (reference sequence). This CDR3 contains 14 residues. CDR3 coding DNA: TGTGCCAGTACTGTCACGACAGACCACTATGGCTACACCTTC. Translated, it gives CASTVTTDHYGYTF.

This rearrangement joins TRBV5-6 to TRBJ2-5; D is uncertain. V was clipped by 1 base and J by 2 bases, with 12 bases between them. Germline CDR1 and CDR2: SGHDT and YYEEEE. This CDR3 is 15 amino acids long. The CDR3 here is CASSLPQSKQETQYF. The CDR3 DNA is TGTGCCAGCAGCTTGCCACAGAGTAAACAAGAGACCCAGTACTTC.

CDR3 DNA: TGTGCCAGCAGCAACAAGGAGCCAGACACCGGGGAGCTGTTTTTT. Protein sequence: CASSNKEPDTGELFF. The gene calls are TRBV7-6 and TRBJ2-2; D gene unclear. Trimming took off 5 bases at V and 3 bases at J, with 13 bases between the two ends. CDR1 SGHVS and CDR2 FNYEAQ come from the germline V gene. The CDR3 has 15 residues.

The chain joins TRBV9 to TRBJ1-3; a weak D match, TRBD1 (5 bases). Germline V CDR1 and CDR2: SGDLS, YYNGEE. The CDR3 sequence is 16 residues long. The ends were cut back, 2 bases at V and 6 bases at J, with 18 bases in the middle. This chain's CDR3 is CASSVEQGRGENTIYF. In DNA form, the CDR3 reads TGTGCCAGCAGCGTCGAGCAGGGTAGAGGAGAAAACACCATATATTTT.

The gene calls are TRBV5-1 and TRBJ1-4; no definite D call. CDR3 size: 14 residues. The V gene lost 4 bases and the J gene lost 8 bases, with 15 bases spanning the gap. Germline V gene lookup returns CDR1 SGHRS and CDR2 YFSETQ. CDR3 sequence (DNA): TGCGCCAGCAGCGCCGGTGGGGAGAGGGAAAAACTGTTTTTT. Protein sequence: CASSAGGEREKLFF.

The V and J genes are TRBV9 and TRBJ2-5; the match to TRBD1 covers 8 bases. The germline gives CDR1 SGDLS, CDR2 YYNGEE. The CDR3 has 15 amino acids. The V and J ends lost 1 base and 4 bases, in that order; junction bases with no gene match: 6. Here the CDR3 DNA reads TGTGCCAGCAGCGTAATTGGGACAGGCAGAGAGACCCAGTACTTC. Translation: CASSVIGTGRETQYF.